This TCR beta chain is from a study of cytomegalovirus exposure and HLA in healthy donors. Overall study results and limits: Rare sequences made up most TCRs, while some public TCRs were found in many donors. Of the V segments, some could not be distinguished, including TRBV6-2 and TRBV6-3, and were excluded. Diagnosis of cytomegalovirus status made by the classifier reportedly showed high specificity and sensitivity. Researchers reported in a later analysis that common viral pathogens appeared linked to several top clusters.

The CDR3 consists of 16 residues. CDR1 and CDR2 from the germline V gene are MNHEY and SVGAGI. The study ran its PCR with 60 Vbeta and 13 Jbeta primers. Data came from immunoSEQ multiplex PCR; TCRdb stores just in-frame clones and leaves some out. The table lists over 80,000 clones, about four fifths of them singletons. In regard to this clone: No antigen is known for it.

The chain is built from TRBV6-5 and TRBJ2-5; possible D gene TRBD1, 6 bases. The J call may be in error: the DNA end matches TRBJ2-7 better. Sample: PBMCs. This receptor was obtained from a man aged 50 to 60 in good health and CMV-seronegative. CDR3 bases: TGTGCCAGCAGTTACTCTGGGGGCCGGAGTTCCTACGAGCAGTACTTC. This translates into CASSYSGGRSSYEQYF.